Following are 9 T cell receptor beta chains from one sample sequenced in a study of control samples from healthy donors and cancer patients. Assay: immunoSEQ multiplex PCR; the TCRdb copy retains only in-frame clones and omits some. The table has 75,000 to 80,000 clones, around 90% seen once. Sequencing was performed on PBMCs. Receptor source: a woman between 50 and 59 years old with colorectal cancer.

The V call is TRBV2, the J call TRBJ1-2; possible D gene TRBD1, 5 bases. Trimming removed 6 bases at V and 0 bases at J, with 11 bases between. The length of the CDR3 is 14 residues. The germline CDR1 and CDR2 sequences are SNHLY and FYNNEI. CDR3 protein: CASRDAGTNYGYTF. Written as DNA, the CDR3 is TGTGCCAGCAGGGACGCAGGGACTAACTATGGCTACACCTTC.

The V call is TRBV2, the J call TRBJ2-5; D is perhaps TRBD1 (6 bases). The CDR3 is 15 residues long. With 5 bases removed from V and 2 bases from J, the gap between germline ends came to 15 bases. Germline V gene data show CDR1 as SNHLY and CDR2 as FYNNEI. The CDR3 region has the DNA TGTGCCAGCAGTCGGGTGGGGGCCATGCAAGAGACCCAGTACTTC. Translated, it gives CASSRVGAMQETQYF.

This sequence joins TRBV4-1 and TRBJ2-2; TRBD1 or TRBD2 may be the D gene (5 bases each). The germline V and J ends were trimmed by 0 bases and 3 bases, with 17 bases remaining between them. Germline values: CDR1 MGHRA, CDR2 YSYEKL. This CDR3 has 18 amino acids. As DNA, the CDR3 is TGCGCCAGCAGCCAAGATTTCCCGGCCAGGGAGTACACCGGGGAGCTGTTTTTT. This sequence encodes CASSQDFPAREYTGELFF.

Of note for this clone: Relative to the germline gene, one junction end is altered; a read error may explain this. V is TRBV5-1 and J is TRBJ1-1, with 7 bases that match TRBD1. The CDR3 spans 15 residues. CDR1 and CDR2 from the germline V gene are SGHRS and YFSETQ. CDR3 nucleotide sequence: TGCGCCAGCAGTTTGGGGGACAGTGGCAGATCTGAAGCTTTCTTT. Translated, it gives CASSLGDSGRSEAFF.

This chain uses TRBV10-3 with TRBJ2-1, with D unresolved. Between the trimmed V and J ends, which lost 3 bases and 7 bases, there was a span of 13 bases. The CDR3 covers 14 residues. The germline gives CDR1 ENHRY, CDR2 SYGVKD. The CDR3 loop is CAISDSVGGNEQFF. The CDR3 DNA reads TGTGCCATCAGTGACAGCGTAGGTGGAAATGAGCAGTTCTTC.

The rearrangement joins TRBV28 to TRBJ1-1; D is unresolved. V lost 3 bases to trimming and J lost 1 base, with 9 bases between them. CDR1 and CDR2 (germline): MDHEN, SYDVKM. CDR3 length: 14 amino acids. The CDR3 loop reads CASSFPPENTEAFF. In DNA, the CDR3 is TGTGCCAGCAGTTTCCCGCCGGAGAACACTGAAGCTTTCTTT.

The V and J genes are TRBV6-5 and TRBJ2-5; the D gene is possibly TRBD2 (5 bases). CDR3 size: 13 residues. V shed 6 bases and J shed 4 bases, with 12 bases lying between them. Germline V gene data show CDR1 as MNHEY and CDR2 as SVGAGI. The CDR3: CASSRFGIETQYF. The CDR3 DNA is TGTGCCAGCAGCCGCTTCGGGATAGAGACCCAGTACTTC.

The chain carries TRBV7-8 and TRBJ1-5, with 8 bases matching TRBD1. Unmatched junction bases numbered 10, after V lost 4 bases and J lost 5 bases. This CDR3 region has 16 residues. Per the germline V gene, CDR1 is SGHVS and CDR2 is FQNEAQ. CDR3 protein: CASSSTRGTGHQPQHF. The CDR3 DNA sequence: TGTGCCAGCAGCTCCACACGCGGGACAGGTCATCAGCCCCAGCATTTT.

V gene TRBV2 combines with J gene TRBJ2-1, with 8 bases identical to TRBD1. CDR3 length equals 15 residues. Per the germline V gene, CDR1 is SNHLY and CDR2 is FYNNEI. Trimming cost V 7 bases and J 0 bases; bases outside gene matches: 5. The CDR3 is CASIADRASYNEQFF. The CDR3 DNA follows: TGTGCCAGCATAGCGGACAGGGCCTCCTACAATGAGCAGTTCTTC.